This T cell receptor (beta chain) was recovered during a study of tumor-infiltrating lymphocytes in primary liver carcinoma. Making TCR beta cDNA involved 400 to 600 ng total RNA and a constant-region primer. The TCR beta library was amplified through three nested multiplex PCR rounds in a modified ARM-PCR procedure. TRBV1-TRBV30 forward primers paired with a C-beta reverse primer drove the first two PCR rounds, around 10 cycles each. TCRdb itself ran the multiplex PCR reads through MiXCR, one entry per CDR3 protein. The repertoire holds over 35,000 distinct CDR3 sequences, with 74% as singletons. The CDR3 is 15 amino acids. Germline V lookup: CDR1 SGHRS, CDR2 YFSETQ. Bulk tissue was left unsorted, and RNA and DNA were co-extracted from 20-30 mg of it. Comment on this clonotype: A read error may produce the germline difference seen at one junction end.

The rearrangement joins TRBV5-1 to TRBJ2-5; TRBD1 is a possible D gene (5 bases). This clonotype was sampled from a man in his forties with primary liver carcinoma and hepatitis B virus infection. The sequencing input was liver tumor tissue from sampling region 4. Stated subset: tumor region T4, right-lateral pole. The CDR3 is CASSLFQGQEETQYF. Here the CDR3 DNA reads TGCGCCAGCAGCTTGTTTCAGGGCCAGGAAGAGACCCAATACTTC.